The 4 T cell receptor beta chains below were found in one sample sequenced in a study of breast tumors, draining lymph nodes, adjacent tissues. TCRdb re-called the multiplex PCR reads through MiXCR, storing one row per CDR3 protein. The profile covers around 230,000 distinct CDR3 sequences, with 32% appearing a single time and around 1.4% taken by the ten largest. Breast cancer patients provided tissue from their axillary draining lymph nodes. Input material: axillary lymph node tissue. These TCRs come from a female donor with breast cancer. Some clones in this sample may be carry-over from other donors' samples.

There are many counts of this clonotype. The chain combines TRBV5-5 with TRBJ2-3; D gene uncertain. The CDR3 runs 12 residues. The V and J ends lost 0 bases and 7 bases respectively, with 6 bases between them. Per germline, CDR1 SGHKS and CDR2 YYEKEE (reference sequence). The CDR3 DNA reads TGTGCCAGCAGCTTGGGCGGCCATACGCAGTATTTT. As protein: CASSLGGHTQYF.

In this sample, this clonotype turned up many times. The V call is TRBV6-5, the J call TRBJ2-2; the match to TRBD1 covers 9 bases. Looked up from germline, CDR1 is MNHEY and CDR2 is SVGAGI. The CDR3 contains 15 residues. The J segment lost 6 bases and the V segment lost 0 bases, leaving 2 bases of the junction unmatched. The CDR3 nucleotides read TGTGCCAGCAGTTACTCGGGACAGGGAGCCGGGGAGCTGTTTTTT. Residues: CASSYSGQGAGELFF.

This clonotype came up many times. The rearrangement joins TRBV5-1 to TRBJ2-1, with 7 bases identical to TRBD2. Germline CDR1 is SGHRS and CDR2 is YFSETQ. V lost 1 base and J lost 10; bases outside the gene matches: 2. CDR3 length equals 12 residues. CDR3 DNA sequence: TGCGCCAGCAGCTTGAGGGGAGGGGAGCAGTTCTTC. Protein: CASSLRGGEQFF. The entire variable domain, with the rest obtained from reference TRBV5-1 and TRBJ2-1, is as follows: KAGVTQTPRYLIKTRGQQVTLSCSPISGHRSVSWYQQTPGQGLQFLFEYFSETQRNKGNFPGRFSGRQFSNSRSEMNVSTLELGDSALYLCASSLRGGEQFFGPGTRLTVL.

The CDR3 nucleotides are TGTGCCAGCAGTACATCGGAGGGGCACTATGGCTACACCTTC. Its translation: CASSTSEGHYGYTF. This sequence joins TRBV12-3 or TRBV12-4 and TRBJ1-2; D perhaps matches TRBD1 (5 bases). The V and J ends lost 5 bases and 3 bases respectively, with 13 bases between them. The CDR3 has 14 residues.